This paragraph covers one TCR beta chain sequence. Its specificity is not known. This sample was taken from a study of a mutant IDH1 vaccine in newly diagnosed glioma. Noted time point: week 5, during vaccination. Each dose delivered 300 ug of mutant IDH1 20-mer peptide subcutaneously with imiquimod. Clones were read by immunoSEQ multiplex PCR, and TCRdb kept only the in-frame ones, dropping some. Here the sample spans approximately 60,000 clones, about 87% being singletons. The germline V gene has CDR1 SQVTM and CDR2 ANQGSEA. CDR3 size: 12 residues. J gave up 5 bases and V 7 bases, and 7 bases lay outside the gene matches.

The sample was PBMCs, taken from a glioma patient whose treatment included an IDH1 peptide vaccine. The TCR originated in a woman between 35 and 50 years old with glioma. The rearrangement links TRBV29-1 to TRBJ1-1, with 7 bases matching TRBD1. CDR3 nucleotide sequence: TGCAGCGCCGACAGGGTGTATACTGAAGCTTTCTTT. Translation gives CSADRVYTEAFF.